These T cell receptor beta chains were read from a single sample in a study of PD-1 blockade in classical Hodgkin lymphoma. TCRdb's copy holds only in-frame clones and misses some; the assay was immunoSEQ multiplex PCR. The sample records more than 15,000 clones, approximately 69% being singletons. Sequenced material: peripheral blood mononuclear cells (PBMCs), taken before the second cycle of nivolumab. Receptors originate from a human donor with classical Hodgkin lymphoma. The CDR3 runs from the conserved cysteine through the conserved F or W. D genes are given only for firm matches. Size tells how often a clone was seen (once, few, many) or the class of an expanded clone, and some rows leave it out.

D: NA
J: TRBJ1-1
size: NA
V: TRBV29-1
CDR3: CSTKKTGENTEAFF
DNA: TGCAGCACTAAAAAGACAGGAGAGAACACTGAAGCTTTCTTT

D: TRBD1
J: TRBJ1-5
size: few
V: TRBV27
CDR3: CASSLLGTVLGVSNQPQHF
DNA: TGTGCCAGCAGTTTATTGGGGACAGTCCTTGGGGTGAGCAATCAGCCCCAGCATTTT

D: TRBD2
J: TRBJ2-3
size: NA
V: TRBV28
CDR3: CASRFRDYSLTDTQYF
DNA: TGTGCCAGCAGATTCCGGGACTACTCCCTAACAGATACGCAGTATTTT

D: TRBD2
J: TRBJ2-3
size: NA
V: TRBV27
CDR3: CASGITSGTDTQYF
DNA: TGTGCCAGCGGCATTACTAGCGGGACAGATACGCAGTATTTT

D: NA
J: TRBJ2-3
size: NA
V: TRBV7-8
CDR3: CASSRDQDTQYF
DNA: TGTGCCAGCAGCCGGGACCAAGATACGCAGTATTTT

D: TRBD2
J: TRBJ2-3
size: medium-sized
V: TRBV7-8
CDR3: CASSPPREGTDTQYF
DNA: TGTGCCAGCAGCCCACCCCGGGAGGGCACAGATACGCAGTATTTT

D: NA
J: TRBJ2-7
size: NA
V: TRBV4-1
CDR3: CASSIEPPTGTVAYEQYF
DNA: TGCGCCAGTTCAATAGAGCCGCCAACCGGGACTGTAGCCTACGAGCAGTACTTC

D: TRBD1
J: TRBJ2-3
size: NA
V: TRBV4-1
CDR3: CASSQAGTGSADTQYF
DNA: TGCGCCAGCAGCCAAGCCGGGACAGGGAGTGCGGATACGCAGTATTTT

D: NA
J: TRBJ1-2
size: NA
V: TRBV5-1
CDR3: CASSWGQGPDYGYTF
DNA: TGCGCCAGCAGCTGGGGTCAGGGGCCGGACTATGGCTACACCTTC

D: NA
J: TRBJ2-5
size: NA
V: TRBV30
CDR3: CAWSAQDQETQYF
DNA: TGTGCCTGGAGTGCCCAGGATCAAGAGACCCAGTACTTC

D: TRBD1
J: TRBJ2-7
size: medium-sized
V: TRBV29-1
CDR3: CSVEGAQGDYEQYF
DNA: TGCAGCGTTGAAGGAGCACAGGGGGACTACGAGCAGTACTTC

D: NA
J: TRBJ1-4
size: NA
V: TRBV6-5
CDR3: CASSYSGDGNEKLFF
DNA: TGTGCCAGCAGTTACTCGGGGGACGGGAATGAAAAACTGTTTTTT

D: NA
J: TRBJ2-5
size: once
V: TRBV6-1
CDR3: CGVEGQAQETQYF
DNA: TGTGGGGTTGAGGGTCAGGCTCAAGAGACCCAGTACTTC

D: NA
J: TRBJ2-7
size: NA
V: TRBV6-1
CDR3: CASSPTSYEQYF
DNA: TGTGCCAGCAGTCCCACTTCCTACGAGCAGTACTTC

D: TRBD1
J: TRBJ1-2
size: NA
V: TRBV28
CDR3: CASSRPRQGANYGYTF
DNA: TGTGCCAGCAGTCGACCCCGACAGGGTGCTAACTATGGCTACACCTTC

D: TRBD1
J: TRBJ2-7
size: NA
V: TRBV5-6
CDR3: CASSTGTGLPEQYF
DNA: TGTGCCAGCAGCACCGGGACAGGGCTTCCCGAGCAGTACTTC

D: TRBD1
J: TRBJ2-1
size: NA
V: TRBV7-3
CDR3: CASSLTGGTLNEQFF
DNA: TGTGCCAGCAGCCTCACAGGGGGGACTTTGAATGAGCAGTTCTTC

D: NA
J: TRBJ1-5
size: NA
V: TRBV19
CDR3: CASSIDLDSNQPQHF
DNA: TGTGCCAGTAGTATAGATCTAGACAGCAATCAGCCCCAGCATTTT

D: TRBD2
J: TRBJ2-1
size: NA
V: TRBV29-1
CDR3: CSVEFGTSGYEQFF
DNA: TGCAGCGTTGAGTTTGGGACTAGCGGTTATGAGCAGTTCTTC

D: NA
J: TRBJ1-2
size: NA
V: TRBV7-6
CDR3: CASSSRGGSGYTF
DNA: TGTGCCAGCAGCTCACGGGGGGGCTCTGGCTACACCTTC

D: NA
J: TRBJ1-4
size: NA
V: TRBV23-1
CDR3: CASSQPGTYSNEKLFF
DNA: TGCGCCAGCAGTCAGCCAGGGACATATTCTAATGAAAAACTGTTTTTT

D: TRBD1
J: TRBJ2-1
size: NA
V: TRBV5-4
CDR3: CASRGTEIYNEQFF
DNA: TGTGCCAGCAGAGGGACAGAAATTTACAATGAGCAGTTCTTC

D: NA
J: TRBJ1-5
size: medium-sized
V: TRBV7-2
CDR3: CASSSNAGNSNQPQHF
DNA: TGTGCCAGCAGCTCCAACGCAGGGAATAGCAATCAGCCCCAGCATTTT

D: TRBD1
J: TRBJ1-1
size: NA
V: TRBV4-1
CDR3: CASSLSQGAMVNTEAFF
DNA: TGCGCCAGCAGCCTATCACAGGGGGCAATGGTGAACACTGAAGCTTTCTTT

D: NA
J: TRBJ1-5
size: NA
V: TRBV9
CDR3: CASSPGGMGNQPQHF
DNA: TGTGCCAGCAGCCCTGGGGGGATGGGGAATCAGCCCCAGCATTTT

D: NA
J: TRBJ2-3
size: few
V: TRBV30
CDR3: CAWSRETGTYF
DNA: TGTGCCTGGAGTCGGGAGACAGGGACGTATTTT

D: TRBD2
J: TRBJ2-7
size: once
V: TRBV5-1
CDR3: CASSLELAGRYEQYF
DNA: TGCGCCAGCAGCTTGGAGCTAGCGGGACGATACGAGCAGTACTTC

D: NA
J: TRBJ2-1
size: medium-sized
V: TRBV19
CDR3: CASRWGNEQFF
DNA: TGTGCCAGTAGATGGGGAAATGAGCAGTTCTTC

D: TRBD2
J: TRBJ2-7
size: medium-sized
V: TRBV2
CDR3: CASSGLAEGEQYF
DNA: TGTGCCAGCAGTGGACTAGCGGAGGGGGAGCAGTACTTC

D: TRBD2
J: TRBJ2-1
size: once
V: TRBV10-1
CDR3: CASKYQVRGGGRRFEQFF
DNA: TGCGCCAGCAAATATCAGGTTCGAGGCGGCGGGAGGAGGTTTGAGCAGTTCTTC

D: NA
J: TRBJ2-7
size: once
V: TRBV21-1
CDR3: CASSGRQGPYEQYF
DNA: TGTGCCAGCAGCGGCCGACAGGGACCCTACGAGCAGTACTTC

D: NA
J: TRBJ1-3
size: few
V: TRBV5-1
CDR3: CASSGDGRSGNTIYF
DNA: TGCGCCAGCAGCGGAGACGGCCGCTCTGGAAACACCATATATTTT

D: TRBD2
J: TRBJ2-1
size: NA
V: TRBV7-8
CDR3: CASSRLAGGNEQFF
DNA: TGTGCCAGCAGCCGACTAGCGGGTGGCAATGAGCAGTTCTTC

D: NA
J: TRBJ2-7
size: NA
V: TRBV4-1
CDR3: CASSQALTGRLDEQYF
DNA: TGCGCCAGCAGCCAAGCCCTGACAGGACGCCTAGACGAGCAGTACTTC

D: NA
J: TRBJ2-7
size: few
V: TRBV21-1
CDR3: CASSKGKGLWYEQYF
DNA: TGTGCCAGCAGCAAAGGCAAGGGGCTTTGGTACGAGCAGTACTTC

D: TRBD2
J: TRBJ2-2
size: NA
V: TRBV11-1
CDR3: CASSLVPGLAEAGELFF
DNA: TGTGCCAGCAGCTTAGTCCCGGGACTAGCGGAGGCCGGGGAGCTGTTTTTT

D: TRBD1
J: TRBJ2-1
size: few
V: TRBV27
CDR3: CASRPRTGFGNEQFF
DNA: TGTGCCAGCAGACCCAGGACAGGGTTCGGCAATGAGCAGTTCTTC

D: NA
J: TRBJ1-2
size: medium-sized
V: TRBV9
CDR3: CASSVETFGYGYTF
DNA: TGTGCCAGCAGCGTGGAGACCTTCGGATATGGCTACACCTTC

D: NA
J: TRBJ2-7
size: NA
V: TRBV30
CDR3: CAWKLGQPSYEQYF
DNA: TGTGCCTGGAAATTAGGACAGCCATCCTACGAGCAGTACTTC

D: NA
J: TRBJ2-3
size: NA
V: TRBV19
CDR3: CASSTHRGDTQYF
DNA: TGTGCCAGTAGTACCCACCGCGGGGATACGCAGTATTTT

D: TRBD1
J: TRBJ2-3
size: NA
V: TRBV2
CDR3: CASSPWTWTGGTDTQYF
DNA: TGTGCCAGCAGTCCATGGACGTGGACAGGGGGCACAGATACGCAGTATTTT

D: NA
J: TRBJ2-7
size: NA
V: TRBV28
CDR3: CASSSLADYYEQYF
DNA: TGTGCCAGCAGTTCCCTAGCTGATTACTACGAGCAGTACTTC

D: NA
J: TRBJ1-5
size: NA
V: TRBV23-1
CDR3: CASSQASQPQHF
DNA: TGCGCCAGCAGTCAAGCCAGTCAGCCCCAGCATTTT

D: NA
J: TRBJ2-7
size: NA
V: TRBV28
CDR3: CASRAGLLYEQYF
DNA: TGTGCCAGTAGGGCAGGACTCTTATACGAGCAGTACTTC

D: NA
J: TRBJ2-7
size: NA
V: TRBV6-6
CDR3: CASSYSASRYEQYF
DNA: TGTGCCAGCAGTTACTCGGCTAGCCGATACGAGCAGTACTTC

D: TRBD1
J: TRBJ2-7
size: once
V: TRBV7-9
CDR3: CASSQGTGPYEQYF
DNA: TGTGCCAGCAGCCAAGGGACAGGCCCCTACGAGCAGTACTTC

D: TRBD1
J: TRBJ1-1
size: NA
V: TRBV5-4
CDR3: CASSIDRGQTEAFF
DNA: TGTGCCAGCAGCATCGACAGGGGGCAGACTGAAGCTTTCTTT

D: TRBD2
J: TRBJ2-7
size: NA
V: TRBV11-1
CDR3: CASSTPGLANEQYF
DNA: TGTGCCAGCAGCACACCGGGACTAGCGAACGAGCAGTACTTC

D: NA
J: TRBJ2-5
size: few
V: TRBV5-1
CDR3: CASSLGRYDETQYF
DNA: TGCGCCAGCAGCTTGGGCAGATACGACGAGACCCAGTACTTC

D: NA
J: TRBJ2-7
size: few
V: TRBV27
CDR3: CASSPDYEQYF
DNA: TGTGCCAGCAGTCCCGACTACGAGCAGTACTTC

D: NA
J: TRBJ2-1
size: NA
V: TRBV5-1
CDR3: CASNIADNEQFF
DNA: TGCGCCAGCAACATAGCGGACAATGAGCAGTTCTTC

D: NA
J: TRBJ1-5
size: NA
V: TRBV6-6
CDR3: CASSYSAGRQPQHF
DNA: TGTGCCAGCAGTTACTCGGCAGGGCGGCAGCCCCAGCATTTT

D: TRBD2
J: TRBJ2-7
size: NA
V: TRBV5-1
CDR3: CASQELASSYEQYF
DNA: TGCGCCAGCCAAGAACTAGCGAGCTCCTACGAGCAGTACTTC

D: NA
J: TRBJ2-5
size: NA
V: TRBV11-3
CDR3: CASSARDGEGETQYF
DNA: TGTGCCAGCAGCGCCCGGGACGGAGAGGGAGAGACCCAGTACTTC

D: NA
J: TRBJ2-7
size: NA
V: TRBV7-9
CDR3: CASSPGDITYEQYF
DNA: TGTGCCAGCAGCCCAGGGGACATCACCTACGAGCAGTACTTC

D: NA
J: TRBJ2-2
size: NA
V: TRBV2
CDR3: CASSSQGSGELFF
DNA: TGTGCCAGCAGTTCACAGGGATCCGGGGAGCTGTTTTTT

D: TRBD1
J: TRBJ2-4
size: NA
V: TRBV11-2
CDR3: CASKRQGRIVHIQYF
DNA: TGTGCCAGCAAAAGACAGGGAAGGATTGTTCACATTCAGTACTTC